The 18 T cell receptor beta chains in this list originate from one sample, sequenced in a study of T cells in Graves' hyperthyroidism and ophthalmopathy. Amplified TCR beta CDR3 regions derived from RNA transcripts. The HTBI primer set served for first-round RT-PCR of the TCR CDR3. TCRdb redid the calling of the multiplex PCR reads with MiXCR, one entry per CDR3 protein. The sample lists 500,000 or so distinct CDR3 sequences, 16% seen once, with about 29% in the top ten. Sample: blood. The receptors were sampled from a woman aged 30 to 39 with Graves' ophthalmopathy.

The chain combines TRBV5-6 with TRBJ1-2; D not resolved. V shed 2 bases and J shed 5 bases, with 16 bases lying between them. The CDR3 totals 15 residues. Germline CDR1 is SGHDT and CDR2 is YYEEEE. Here the CDR3 DNA reads TGTGCCAGCAGCTTTAGAGGAGGTCTCCCATATGGCTACACCTTC. It specifies CASSFRGGLPYGYTF.

This clonotype has just a few counts. The rearrangement links TRBV14 to TRBJ2-1, with TRBD1 matching 9 bases. V dropped 2 bases and J dropped 7; count of bases not matched to a gene: 9. Germline V gene sequence: CDR1 SGHDN, CDR2 FVKESK. This CDR3 comprises 16 residues. The CDR3 is CASSQWDRAFRNEQFF. In DNA, the CDR3 is TGTGCCAGCAGCCAATGGGACAGGGCCTTTCGGAATGAGCAGTTCTTC.

This clonotype has just a few counts. The chain links TRBV6-1 to TRBJ2-2; tentatively, D is TRBD2 (5 bases). Looked up from germline, CDR1 is MNHNS and CDR2 is SASEGT. Trimming stripped 8 bases from V and 5 bases from J, with 24 bases between. The CDR3 is 17 residues long. This chain's CDR3 is CASGPFGPYGGTGELFF. In nucleotides, the CDR3 is TGTGCCAGCGGACCCTTTGGACCATACGGAGGTACCGGGGAGCTGTTTTTT.

The chain joins TRBV12-3 or TRBV12-4 to TRBJ2-5; no reliable D call. V dropped 2 bases and J dropped 2 bases, with 9 bases sitting between them. CDR3 length: 14 amino acids. CDR3 sequence (DNA): TGTGCCAGCAGTTTATCCCCACAGCAAGAGACCCAGTACTTC. Its protein product is CASSLSPQQETQYF.

There are a few counts of this clonotype. This chain uses TRBV20-1 with TRBJ2-2; 9 bases agree with TRBD1. The V gene end was trimmed by 5 bases and the J gene end by 3 bases; junction bases not matched to a gene: 4. CDR1 DFQATT and CDR2 SNEGSKA come from the germline V gene (reference sequence). The CDR3 loop spans 14 amino acids. In DNA, the CDR3 is TGCAGTGCTCCCGACAGGGGGTACACCGGGGAGCTGTTTTTT. Amino acids: CSAPDRGYTGELFF.

The CDR3 DNA sequence: TGTGCCAGCAAGGAGGAAGAAGCTTTCTTT. Translated: CASKEEEAFF. The V gene is TRBV28, the J gene TRBJ1-1; D ambiguous. The CDR3 sequence is 10 residues long. Trimming cost V 7 bases and J 8 bases, with 8 bases left between them. Germline CDR1 is MDHEN and CDR2 is SYDVKM.

Ten or more counts support this clonotype. V is TRBV30 and J is TRBJ2-7; D gene unclear. V was pared by 8 bases and J by 2 bases, with 19 bases between. The CDR3 runs to 14 residues. Germline V lookup: CDR1 GTSNPN, CDR2 SVGIG (reference sequence). CDR3 nucleotide sequence: TGTGCCGCCCAAGCGATGCAGTCGACCTACGAGCAGTACTTC. Amino acid sequence: CAAQAMQSTYEQYF. The whole variable domain, filled in from reference TRBV30 and TRBJ2-7, reads SQTIHQWPATLVQPVGSPLSLECTVEGTSNPNLYWYRQAAGRGLQLLFYSVGIGQISSEVPQNLSASRPQDRQFILSSKKLLLSDSGFYLCAAQAMQSTYEQYFGPGTRLTVT.

The V call is TRBV20-1, the J call TRBJ2-4; D is unresolved. The CDR3 consists of 12 residues. Trimming pared 6 bases from V and 12 bases from J, leaving 18 bases between. Germline assignment: CDR1 DFQATT and CDR2 SNEGSKA (reference sequence). CDR3 sequence (DNA): TGCAGTGCCATAGACGTGCCCCCCTCTCAGTACTTC. Protein: CSAIDVPPSQYF.

Turning to this clonotype: A junction end diverges from the germline sequence, so it may reflect a read error. This chain connects TRBV5-1 to TRBJ2-7; D gene ambiguous. Germline V gene lookup returns CDR1 SGHRS and CDR2 YFSETQ. The CDR3 has 16 amino acids. The CDR3 DNA follows: TGTGCCAGCAGCGTAGCCCCAATTCCTGGTTCCCCCGAGCAGTACTTC. It is translated as CASSVAPIPGSPEQYF.

As concerns this clonotype: The junction differs from germline at one of its ends, possibly a read error. The chain employs TRBV18 and TRBJ2-5; D is unclear. The CDR3 loop spans 12 amino acids. From germline, CDR1 is KGHSH and CDR2 LQKENI. The CDR3 coding sequence is TGTGCCAGCTCATTGGCTCCGGAGACCCAGCACTTC. Translated: CASSLAPETQHF. The whole variable domain, filled in from reference TRBV18 and TRBJ2-5, reads NAGVMQNPRHLVRRRGQEARLRCSPMKGHSHVYWYRQLPEEGLKFMVYLQKENIIDESGMPKERFSAEFPKEGPSILRIQQVVRGDSAAYFCASSLAPETQHFGPGTRLLVL.

This clonotype was detected ten times or more. V usage is TRBV11-3 and J usage is TRBJ2-1; D unresolved. This CDR3 has 17 amino acids. The V and J ends lost 1 base and 3 bases respectively, with 16 bases between them. Germline-derived CDR1 and CDR2 are SGHNT and YENEEA. CDR3 bases: TGTGCCAGCAGCTTAGGATATGAGAAGTTCGGCTACAATGAGCAGTTCTTC. Its translation: CASSLGYEKFGYNEQFF. The variable domain in full, with the rest retrieved from reference TRBV11-3 and TRBJ2-1, is EAGVVQSPRYKIIEKKQPVAFWCNPISGHNTLYWYLQNLGQGPELLIRYENEEAVDDSQLPKDRFSAERLKGVDSTLKIQPAELGDSAVYLCASSLGYEKFGYNEQFFGPGTRLTVL.

The rearrangement joins TRBV29-1 to TRBJ2-1, with 9 bases fitting TRBD1. V gave up 4 bases and J gave up 9 bases; unmatched junction bases: 16. The CDR3 contains 16 residues. Germline V gene lookup returns CDR1 SQVTM and CDR2 ANQGSEA. CDR3 sequence: CSVVGGTGFSSGEQFF. CDR3 in DNA: TGCAGCGTTGTTGGGGGGACAGGGTTTTCTTCCGGTGAGCAGTTCTTC.

This clonotype was counted ten times or more. CDR3 amino acids: CASSLRSRGYEQYF. The CDR3 DNA follows: TGTGCCAGCAGCCTCAGATCGAGGGGCTACGAGCAGTACTTC. The rearrangement uses TRBV3-1 and TRBJ2-7, with D tentatively TRBD1 or TRBD2 (5 bases each). CDR1 is LGHDT, CDR2 YNNKEL, per germline (reference sequence). CDR3 length: 14 residues. The V end was cut by 4 bases, the J end by 3 bases, with 13 bases between.

This clonotype was seen only a few times. The chain employs TRBV2 and TRBJ1-6; TRBD1 agrees at 7 bases. The CDR3 length is 14 residues. The ends lost 6 bases at V and 10 bases at J; junction bases unmatched: 9. Looked up from germline, CDR1 is SNHLY and CDR2 is FYNNEI. The CDR3 region has the DNA TGTGCCAGCAGGGCGACAGGGACCGGCTCACCCCTCCACTTT. It is translated as CASRATGTGSPLHF.

This clonotype was picked up a small number of times. The V call is TRBV29-1, the J call TRBJ2-5; D gene uncertain. Germline-derived CDR1 and CDR2 are SQVTM and ANQGSEA. This CDR3 is built from 12 residues. Trimming removed 2 bases from V and 8 bases from J, with 12 bases in between. Here the CDR3 reads CSVETSSGTQYF. DNA of the CDR3: TGCAGCGTTGAAACGTCCTCAGGCACCCAGTACTTC.

This clonotype has more than one count but fewer than ten. The V call is TRBV6-1, the J call TRBJ2-7; 7 positions match TRBD2. CDR1 is MNHNS, CDR2 SASEGT, per germline. V gave up 10 bases and J gave up 0 bases; unmatched junction bases: 27. This CDR3 is 20 amino acids long. The CDR3 region is CATFDLADRDYVINSYEQYF. The CDR3 bases are TGTGCCACCTTCGACCTAGCGGACCGGGACTATGTGATTAACTCCTACGAGCAGTACTTC.

A few counts support this clonotype. The junction departs from the called germline gene at one end, perhaps through a read error. This sequence joins TRBV5-1 and TRBJ2-7; tentatively, D is TRBD1 or TRBD2 (6 bases each). The germline CDR1 and CDR2 sequences are SGHRS and YFSETQ. The CDR3 has 12 amino acids. The CDR3 DNA sequence: TGTGCCAGCAGCTTGGGGGGCGGATGGCAGTACTTC. As protein: CASSLGGGWQYF.

This clonotype was seen ten or more times. The chain links TRBV7-2 to TRBJ2-7, with TRBD1 matching over 12 bases. The CDR3 is 16 residues long. V lost 5 bases and J lost 3; bases outside the gene matches: 8. CDR1 is SGHTA, CDR2 FQGNSA, per germline. CDR3: CASSPGTGGVFYEQYF. CDR3 nucleotides: TGTGCCAGCAGCCCGGGGACAGGGGGCGTATTCTACGAGCAGTACTTC.